This TCR beta chain originates from a study of T cells in Graves' hyperthyroidism and ophthalmopathy. Findings of the study overall: Researchers found most expanded thyroid clonotypes above 0.001 in blood as well. Classification by a 13 V-J model distinguished ophthalmopathy from stable hyperthyroidism.

Hyperthyroidism was newly diagnosed in patients aged 18 to 65 (duration under 2 months). The diagnoses drew upon clinical symptoms, serum thyroxine and TRAb, thyroid ultrasound and orbital computed tomography. Amplified regions were TCR beta CDR3 sequences from RNA transcripts. TCR CDR3 regions were first amplified by RT-PCR with HTBI primers. TCRdb used MiXCR to reprocess the multiplex PCR reads, holding one entry per CDR3 protein. The table records hundreds of thousands of distinct CDR3 sequences, about a sixth of them present only once. This CDR3 region has 16 residues. V was cut by 1 base and J by 6 bases, with 16 bases left in between. From germline, CDR1 is SGHVS and CDR2 FQNEAQ. This clonotype was recorded a few times. Its matching antigen is unknown.

The chain carries TRBV7-8 and TRBJ2-1, with D unresolved. The sequenced material came from blood. The sequence came from a woman under 30 with Graves' hyperthyroidism. CDR3 bases: TGTGCCAGCAGCTTAGAGATGTGGGGAAGAGGCAATGAGCAGTTCTTC. This encodes CASSLEMWGRGNEQFF.